These 27 T cell receptor beta chains came from one sample sequenced in a study of T cell repertoires in cytomegalovirus infection. These TCRs are of unknown antigen specificity. Each CDR3 protein gets one entry after TCRdb re-called the reads with MiXCR. The sample shows under 50,000 distinct CDR3 sequences, approximately 20% of them seen only once. The sequenced sample consisted of PBMCs, sequenced either directly or after in vitro stimulation (not recorded which). The receptors were gathered from a human donor in good health (CMV status not recorded). Some clones in this sample may be carry-over from other donors' samples.

This clonotype occurred a few times. V gene TRBV20-1 combines with J gene TRBJ1-5; D is uncertain. CDR1 DFQATT and CDR2 SNEGSKA come from the germline V gene (reference sequence). The CDR3 runs 14 residues. Trimming shortened V by 5 bases and J by 3 bases, and 14 bases separated the two germline ends. The CDR3 reads CSAQPLDPNQPQHF. CDR3 sequence (DNA): TGCAGTGCTCAACCCCTAGACCCCAATCAGCCCCAGCATTTT.

This clonotype appeared many times. The chain has TRBV12-3 or TRBV12-4 and TRBJ2-1; D remains unclear. V dropped 7 bases and J dropped 3 bases, with 13 bases sitting between them. The CDR3 covers 14 residues. In DNA form, the CDR3 reads TGTGCCAGCAAAAAAGGGATTCGCTACAATGAGCAGTTCTTC. This translates into CASKKGIRYNEQFF.

The rearrangement links TRBV7-6 to TRBJ1-4; D is ambiguous. The germline CDR1 and CDR2 sequences are SGHVS and FNYEAQ. Trimming removed 5 bases at V and 3 bases at J, with 7 bases between. This CDR3 is built from 13 residues. The CDR3 is CASSPQPNEKLFF. The CDR3 DNA sequence: TGTGCCAGCAGCCCACAACCTAATGAAAAACTGTTTTTT. The full variable domain, rest sourced from reference TRBV7-6 and TRBJ1-4, is GAGVSQSPRYKVTKRGQDVALRCDPISGHVSLYWYRQALGQGPEFLTYFNYEAQQDKSGLPNDRFSAERPEGSISTLTIQRTEQRDSAMYRCASSPQPNEKLFFGSGTQLSVL.

V and J are TRBV20-1 and TRBJ2-3; TRBD1 agrees at 8 bases. V trimming: 5 bases; J trimming: 3 bases; junction bases outside the gene matches: 4. CDR1 and CDR2 (germline): DFQATT, SNEGSKA (reference sequence). The CDR3 totals 13 residues. The CDR3 DNA follows: TGCAGTGCTGGAGGACAGGGAACAGATACGCAGTATTTT. Translating it yields CSAGGQGTDTQYF.

This chain connects TRBV5-4 to TRBJ2-2; TRBD2 is a possible D gene (5 bases). V dropped 2 bases and J dropped 4 bases, with 15 bases sitting between them. Per the germline V gene, CDR1 is SGHNT and CDR2 is YYREEE (reference sequence). The CDR3 sequence is 16 residues long. The CDR3: CASSFGRRGSTGELFF. In DNA, the CDR3 is TGTGCCAGCAGCTTCGGACGGAGAGGGTCCACCGGGGAGCTGTTTTTT.

In its sample, this clonotype ranks as medium-sized. The rearrangement links TRBV10-3 to TRBJ2-1; 7 bases agree with TRBD2. Germline CDR1 is ENHRY and CDR2 is SYGVKD. This CDR3 contains 13 residues. The junction had 3 bases not matched to a gene; V was cut back by 4 bases and J by 6 bases. This chain's CDR3 is CAISGGEGNEQFF. CDR3 coding DNA: TGTGCCATCAGTGGTGGGGAGGGCAATGAGCAGTTCTTC.

This clonotype was seen at least ten times. The V call is TRBV7-9, the J call TRBJ1-6; 10 positions match TRBD1. Per the germline V gene, CDR1 is SEHNR and CDR2 is FQNEAQ (reference sequence). The V segment lost 5 bases and the J segment 2 bases; nucleotides outside the gene matches: 6. The CDR3 spans 17 residues. CDR3 sequence reads: CASSTRQGATYNSPLHF. The CDR3 DNA is TGTGCCAGCAGCACCCGACAGGGGGCCACCTATAATTCACCCCTCCACTTT.

Details on this clonotype: It may be a read error: a sequence one base away is much more abundant. The J gene is TRBJ2-5, the V gene TRBV10-3; the match to TRBD1 covers 8 bases. Germline CDR1 ENHRY, CDR2 SYGVKD. The CDR3 has 14 residues. CDR3 bases: TGTGCCATCTGTGACGACAGGGGAGAAGAGACCCAGTACTTC. It codes for CAICDDRGEETQYF.

The V call is TRBV6-2 or TRBV6-3, the J call TRBJ1-5; D unclear. This CDR3 region has 12 residues. Germline loops: CDR1 MNHEY, CDR2 SVGEGT. V was cut by 8 bases and J by 0 bases, with 5 bases left in between. As DNA, the CDR3 is TGTGCCAGCCGGGATAGCAATCAGCCCCAGCATTTT. Protein: CASRDSNQPQHF.

This clonotype has only a few counts. The CDR3 reads CSARDFPNQPQHF. DNA of the CDR3: TGCAGTGCTAGAGATTTTCCGAATCAGCCCCAGCATTTT. The rearrangement links TRBV20-1 to TRBJ1-5; D ambiguous. Trimming left V 0 bases short and J 4 bases short, with 7 bases between. Germline values: CDR1 DFQATT, CDR2 SNEGSKA (reference sequence). The CDR3 is 13 amino acids.

This clonotype occurred a few times. The chain couples TRBV7-2 to TRBJ2-1; D might be TRBD1 (6 bases). This CDR3 has 14 amino acids. V was trimmed by 0 bases and J by 8 bases, leaving 11 bases between them. Germline CDR1 SGHTA, CDR2 FQGNSA. CDR3 region: CASSLARKGDEQFF. CDR3 DNA sequence: TGTGCCAGCAGCTTAGCCCGCAAGGGGGATGAGCAGTTCTTC.

The table lists this clonotype with many counts. The rearrangement links TRBV6-5 to TRBJ1-2; D gene ambiguous. The CDR3 runs 16 residues. Per the germline V gene, CDR1 is MNHEY and CDR2 is SVGAGI. Trimming pared 0 bases from V and 6 bases from J, leaving 17 bases between. In DNA, the CDR3 is TGTGCCAGCAGTTACTCTCTCGGGGATTCCGTCGATGGCTACACCTTC. This gives the protein CASSYSLGDSVDGYTF.

This clonotype was recorded at least ten times. The chain couples TRBV2 to TRBJ2-3; D is undetermined. The CDR3 is 12 amino acids. Germline V lookup: CDR1 SNHLY, CDR2 FYNNEI. The V and J ends lost 4 bases and 6 bases respectively, with 8 bases between them. CDR3: CASSAWSDTQYF. DNA for the CDR3: TGTGCCAGCAGTGCGTGGTCGGATACGCAGTATTTT.

There are a few counts of this clonotype. The CDR3 protein is CASSPTSGGETGELFF. DNA for the CDR3: TGCGCCAGCAGCCCAACTAGCGGGGGGGAAACCGGGGAGCTGTTTTTT. The chain employs TRBV5-1 and TRBJ2-2; 13 nucleotides agree with TRBD2. V lost 4 bases, J lost 5 bases, and 5 bases stayed unmatched. CDR1 is SGHRS, CDR2 YFSETQ, per germline. The CDR3 contains 16 residues.

This clonotype has ten or more counts. The V gene is TRBV19, the J gene TRBJ2-7; D gene unclear. Trimming removed 2 bases at V and 2 bases at J, with 7 bases between. This CDR3 region has 13 residues. CDR1 is LNHDA and CDR2 is SQIVND in the germline V gene (reference sequence). The CDR3 loop reads CASSISPAYEQYF. In nucleotides, the CDR3 is TGTGCCAGTAGTATAAGTCCAGCCTACGAGCAGTACTTC.

This clonotype was seen ten or more times. The gene calls are TRBV7-2 and TRBJ2-5; D is perhaps TRBD1 (5 bases). This CDR3 has 14 residues. V was shortened by 5 bases and J by 1 base, with 11 bases between the two germline ends. Germline lookup yields CDR1 SGHTA and CDR2 FQGNSA. CDR3 region: CASSARQSQETQYF. In nucleotides, the CDR3 is TGTGCCAGCAGCGCCCGACAGAGCCAAGAGACCCAGTACTTC.

The J gene is TRBJ2-3, the V gene TRBV28; D not resolved. Germline CDR1 and CDR2: MDHEN and SYDVKM. Trimming took 5 bases from V and 1 from J, leaving 10 bases between them. This CDR3 is 14 amino acids long. The CDR3 coding sequence is TGTGCCAGCAGTGCTGGTGGGGGCACAGATACGCAGTATTTT. Residues: CASSAGGGTDTQYF.

This clonotype has more than one count but fewer than ten. The J gene is TRBJ2-5, the V gene TRBV6-2 or TRBV6-3, with TRBD2 identical over 9 bases. The ends lost 6 bases at V and 5 bases at J; junction bases unmatched: 16. The CDR3 runs to 17 residues. The germline V gene encodes CDR1 MNHEY and CDR2 SVGEGT. CDR3 loop: CASSPRPGGGAGETQYF. CDR3 nucleotides: TGTGCCAGCAGCCCACGACCCGGCGGGGGGGCCGGGGAGACCCAGTACTTC.

V is TRBV14 and J is TRBJ2-1; D gene unclear. Per germline, CDR1 SGHDN and CDR2 FVKESK. The CDR3 consists of 15 residues. Trimming stripped 1 base from V and 0 bases from J, with 7 bases between. The DNA for the CDR3 is TGTGCCAGCAGCCAAGTGGGCTTCTCCTACAATGAGCAGTTCTTC. It codes for CASSQVGFSYNEQFF.

The rearrangement uses TRBV7-2 and TRBJ1-5, with 8 bases that match TRBD1. The V segment lost 4 bases and the J segment 2 bases; nucleotides outside the gene matches: 4. From germline, CDR1 is SGHTA and CDR2 FQGNSA. The CDR3 totals 15 residues. CDR3 region: CASSSGQGGNQPQHF. The CDR3, as DNA: TGTGCCAGCAGCTCAGGACAGGGAGGCAATCAGCCCCAGCATTTT.

V and J are TRBV7-9 and TRBJ1-5; no firm D call. CDR1 is SEHNR and CDR2 is FQNEAQ in the germline V gene (reference sequence). V gave up 4 bases and J gave up 3 bases, with 10 bases separating them. The CDR3 spans 14 residues. CDR3 protein: CASSYPGYNQPQHF. The CDR3, as DNA: TGTGCCAGCAGCTACCCGGGATACAATCAGCCCCAGCATTTT.

This chain links TRBV6-2 or TRBV6-3 with TRBJ1-1, with 10 bases matching TRBD1. V shed 4 bases, J shed 11 bases, and the junction held 4 bases outside the gene matches. Germline V gene lookup returns CDR1 MNHEY and CDR2 SVGEGT. CDR3 size: 12 residues. The CDR3 region has the DNA TGTGCCAGCAGTTCGGCGGACAGGGGGGCTTTCTTT. It yields the protein CASSSADRGAFF.

J is TRBJ1-3 and V is TRBV2; no clear D gene. V lost 4 bases to trimming and J lost 4 bases, with 11 bases between them. The CDR3 is 14 residues long. The germline V gene has CDR1 SNHLY and CDR2 FYNNEI. The CDR3 reads CASSVGPSGNTIYF. The CDR3 DNA is TGTGCCAGCAGTGTAGGGCCATCGGGAAACACCATATATTTT.

V usage is TRBV28 and J usage is TRBJ2-3; TRBD1 agrees at 9 bases. Germline V gives CDR1 MDHEN, CDR2 SYDVKM. J lost 0 bases, V lost 5 bases, and 9 bases had no gene match. The CDR3 sequence is 17 residues long. The CDR3, as DNA: TGTGCCAGCAGTCCCGCCCCGGGACAGGGAAGCACAGATACGCAGTATTTT. Translated: CASSPAPGQGSTDTQYF.

The rearrangement uses TRBV20-1 and TRBJ2-7; D is uncertain. Trimming removed 4 bases from V and 5 bases from J, with 9 bases in between. This CDR3 region has 11 residues. Germline V gives CDR1 DFQATT, CDR2 SNEGSKA (reference sequence). The DNA of the CDR3 is TGCAGTGCTAAGTTGCCCAACGAGCAGTACTTC. Protein sequence: CSAKLPNEQYF.

Sample share makes this clonotype large. The gene calls are TRBV6-5 and TRBJ2-5; 7 bases map to TRBD2. The CDR3 has 13 residues. Trimming cost V 6 bases and J 4 bases; bases outside gene matches: 5. The germline V gene encodes CDR1 MNHEY and CDR2 SVGAGI. In DNA form, the CDR3 reads TGTGCCAGCAGGAATCCTAGCGGAGAGACCCAGTACTTC. Translation gives CASRNPSGETQYF.

At least ten counts were recorded for this clonotype. V is TRBV7-6 and J is TRBJ2-7; possibly TRBD2 for D (5 bases). From germline, CDR1 is SGHVS and CDR2 FNYEAQ. The CDR3 length is 14 residues. V lost 5 bases and J lost 6, with 17 bases in between. CDR3 sequence: CASSAVRAPGEQYF. For the CDR3, the DNA is TGTGCCAGCAGCGCCGTGCGGGCCCCAGGCGAGCAGTACTTC.